One sample yielded the 17 T cell receptor beta chains listed below, sequenced in a study of blood T cell repertoires in COVID-19. Sequencing was performed with immunoSEQ multiplex PCR; in TCRdb, only in-frame clones are kept and a portion is missing. The table shows some 230,000 clones, with 85% occurring only once. Input material: peripheral blood. These receptor sequences come from a man aged 45-60 years who had recovered from COVID-19.

The chain couples TRBV14 to TRBJ1-2; D is ambiguous. The length of the CDR3 is 15 residues. The germline V gene has CDR1 SGHDN and CDR2 FVKESK. V was cut by 0 bases and J by 2 bases, with 10 bases left in between. CDR3 nucleotide sequence: TGTGCCAGCAGCCAAGATCGTCGCAGAAACTATGGCTACACCTTC. This codes for CASSQDRRRNYGYTF.

This chain uses TRBV19 with TRBJ2-3; 7 bases match TRBD1. The CDR3 sequence is 19 residues long. The germline gives CDR1 LNHDA, CDR2 SQIVND (reference sequence). With V trimmed by 4 bases and J by 1 base, 17 bases remained unmatched. The CDR3 sequence is CASSTLQKSTGLGTDTQYF. The CDR3 coding sequence is TGTGCCAGTAGTACCCTACAAAAATCGACAGGGCTGGGCACAGATACGCAGTATTTT.

This chain links TRBV7-9 with TRBJ2-3; the D call may be TRBD1 or TRBD2 (5 bases each). V gave up 5 bases and J gave up 6 bases, with 21 bases separating them. The length of the CDR3 is 16 residues. CDR1 and CDR2 from the germline V gene are SEHNR and FQNEAQ (reference sequence). CDR3 coding DNA: TGTGCCAGCAGCATAGGGGCGGGCCTACGACTCGATACGCAGTATTTT. Residues: CASSIGAGLRLDTQYF.

V is TRBV5-1 and J is TRBJ1-3; TRBD1 agrees at 9 bases. There are 14 residues in the CDR3. Losses at the gene ends were 4 bases for V and 7 bases for J; bases not matched to a gene: 6. The germline V gene has CDR1 SGHRS and CDR2 YFSETQ. As DNA, the CDR3 is TGCGCCAGCAGCCTGGCCGGACAGGGGAACACCATATATTTT. Amino acids: CASSLAGQGNTIYF.

The V call is TRBV18, the J call TRBJ2-3, with D unclear. CDR1 and CDR2 from the germline V gene are KGHSH and LQKENI. The V end was cut by 0 bases, the J end by 0 bases, with 7 bases between. The CDR3 is made up of 15 amino acids. The DNA for the CDR3 is TGTGCCAGCTCACCACCGGCCCATAGCACAGATACGCAGTATTTT. Its translation is CASSPPAHSTDTQYF. The full variable domain, completed using reference TRBV18 and TRBJ2-3, is NAGVMQNPRHLVRRRGQEARLRCSPMKGHSHVYWYRQLPEEGLKFMVYLQKENIIDESGMPKERFSAEFPKEGPSILRIQQVVRGDSAAYFCASSPPAHSTDTQYFGPGTRLTVL.

The rearrangement joins TRBV7-8 to TRBJ2-1; TRBD1 matches 11 bases. This CDR3 is built from 15 residues. CDR1 and CDR2 from the germline V gene are SGHVS and FQNEAQ. Trimming cost V 5 bases and J 3 bases; bases outside gene matches: 3. In nucleotides, the CDR3 is TGTGCCAGCAGCGGGGACAGGGGGATCTACAATGAGCAGTTCTTC. The encoded protein is CASSGDRGIYNEQFF.

The chain links TRBV19 to TRBJ2-7; 7 nucleotides match TRBD1. The germline CDR1 and CDR2 sequences are LNHDA and SQIVND (reference sequence). The CDR3 has 13 amino acids. Germline trimming cut 4 bases from V and 3 bases from J; bases unmatched to any gene: 3. The CDR3 loop is CASSSSGGYEQYF. CDR3 coding DNA: TGTGCCAGTAGTAGCTCAGGGGGCTACGAGCAGTACTTC.

This sequence joins TRBV28 and TRBJ2-7; no reliable D call. CDR1 and CDR2 from the germline V gene are MDHEN and SYDVKM. The CDR3 spans 14 residues. V was shortened by 2 bases and J by 2 bases, with 10 bases between the two germline ends. The CDR3 bases are TGTGCCAGCAGTTTAGCTGCAGGCACCTACGAGCAGTACTTC. Residues: CASSLAAGTYEQYF.

This chain connects TRBV28 to TRBJ2-7; 9 bases map to TRBD2. V gave up 1 base and J gave up 2 bases; unmatched junction bases: 9. The V gene's germline CDR1 is MDHEN and CDR2 SYDVKM. The CDR3 contains 17 residues. CDR3 DNA: TGTGCCAGCAGTTTATCTTGGTCTAGCGGGAACCCCTACGAGCAGTACTTC. Its translation: CASSLSWSSGNPYEQYF.

CDR3: CASSYRGTREQYF. The CDR3 nucleotides read TGTGCCAGCAGTTACAGGGGAACGCGCGAGCAGTACTTC. The chain employs TRBV6-5 and TRBJ2-7, with D possibly being TRBD1 (5 bases). Germline V gene data show CDR1 as MNHEY and CDR2 as SVGAGI. This CDR3 comprises 13 residues. Between the trimmed V and J ends, which lost 2 bases and 6 bases, there was a span of 11 bases.

The chain employs TRBV19 and TRBJ2-1; TRBD2 aligns across 9 bases. The CDR3 runs 15 residues. The V gene's germline CDR1 is LNHDA and CDR2 SQIVND (reference sequence). V lost 6 bases to trimming and J lost 4 bases; unmatched junction nucleotides: 7. In DNA, the CDR3 is TGTGCCAGTAGGGCGACTAGCGGAGGATACAATGAGCAGTTCTTC. Amino acids: CASRATSGGYNEQFF.

The chain employs TRBV5-4 and TRBJ2-1; TRBD2 agrees at 10 bases. CDR1 SGHNT and CDR2 YYREEE come from the germline V gene (reference sequence). The ends lost 2 bases at V and 6 bases at J; junction bases unmatched: 11. The CDR3 length is 17 residues. CDR3 bases: TGTGCCAGCAGCTTCGAGATTCTAGCGGGAGACGGCAATGAGCAGTTCTTC. Translating gives CASSFEILAGDGNEQFF.

This sequence joins TRBV5-6 and TRBJ2-5, with D tentatively TRBD1 (6 bases). Germline V gene sequence: CDR1 SGHDT, CDR2 YYEEEE. V gave up 4 bases and J gave up 2 bases, with 12 bases separating them. This CDR3 is 14 amino acids long. CDR3 bases: TGTGCCAGCAGCCGAACGACAGGACAAGAGACCCAGTACTTC. Translation: CASSRTTGQETQYF.

CDR3 nucleotide sequence: TGCGCCAGCAGCTATGGCCAAGCCATATATTTT. It codes for CASSYGQAIYF. The chain recombines TRBV5-1 with TRBJ1-3; no clear D. V was cut by 3 bases and J by 11 bases, with 9 bases left in between. Germline V CDR1 and CDR2: SGHRS, YFSETQ. The CDR3 has 11 residues. The full variable domain, completed using reference TRBV5-1 and TRBJ1-3, is KAGVTQTPRYLIKTRGQQVTLSCSPISGHRSVSWYQQTPGQGLQFLFEYFSETQRNKGNFPGRFSGRQFSNSRSEMNVSTLELGDSALYLCASSYGQAIYFGEGSWLTVV.

The V and J genes are TRBV7-9 and TRBJ2-5, with 7 nucleotides matching TRBD1. J was trimmed by 2 bases and V by 5 bases; bases with no gene match: 14. Germline values: CDR1 SEHNR, CDR2 FQNEAQ (reference sequence). The CDR3 runs 17 residues. CDR3 sequence (DNA): TGTGCCAGCAGCCCCCGGACAGGTTGGATTATACAAGAGACCCAGTACTTC. It codes for CASSPRTGWIIQETQYF. The full variable domain, rest sourced from reference TRBV7-9 and TRBJ2-5, is DTGVSQNPRHKITKRGQNVTFRCDPISEHNRLYWYRQTLGQGPEFLTYFQNEAQLEKSRLLSDRFSAERPKGSFSTLEIQRTEQGDSAMYLCASSPRTGWIIQETQYFGPGTRLLVL.

In nucleotides, the CDR3 is TGTGCCAGTAGTATTTCTATGGGAGGTCGGAGTAATGAGCAGTTCTTC. It specifies CASSISMGGRSNEQFF. V is TRBV19 and J is TRBJ2-1, with D possibly TRBD2 on 6 matching bases. The CDR3 spans 16 residues. Trimming stripped 3 bases from V and 7 bases from J, with 19 bases between. In germline, CDR1 is LNHDA, CDR2 SQIVND (reference sequence).

The rearrangement joins TRBV27 to TRBJ2-1; 7 bases map to TRBD2. With V trimmed by 2 bases and J by 6 bases, 7 bases remained unmatched. The CDR3 consists of 15 residues. From germline, CDR1 is MNHEY and CDR2 SMNVEV (reference sequence). The CDR3 here is CASSLKGLSGNEQFF. CDR3 nucleotide sequence: TGTGCCAGCAGTTTAAAGGGACTATCCGGCAATGAGCAGTTCTTC.